These T cell receptor beta chains were read from a single sample in a study of response to subunit inactivated influenza vaccine. From the RT-PCR reads, TCRdb called clonotypes with MiXCR, one entry per CDR3 protein. The sample shows fewer than 750,000 distinct CDR3 sequences, about 15% of them seen only once. Material: PBMCs from blood, obtained about 11 days after vaccination. The receptors here all came from a man in his fifties who received an inactivated influenza vaccine. The CDR3 runs from the conserved cysteine through the conserved F or W. D genes are given only for firm matches. Some rows have no size entry. The others give once, few or many, or a class for an expanded clone.

CDR3 protein	CDR3 DNA	clone size	V gene	J gene	D gene
CASSAGYSGPYEQYF	TGTGCCAGCAGTGCGGGGTATTCAGGGCCCTACGAGCAGTACTTC	few	TRBV2	TRBJ2-7	-
CSARNEAYRQGGGYTF	TGCAGTGCTCGCAATGAAGCCTATAGACAGGGTGGTGGCTACACCTTC	-	TRBV20-1	TRBJ1-2	TRBD1
CASSIGLAGGSETQYF	TGTGCCAGCAGCATTGGACTAGCGGGAGGGTCAGAGACCCAGTACTTC	few	TRBV12-3/TRBV12-4	TRBJ2-5	TRBD2
CSVVRGWTSGYEQFF	TGCAGTGTAGTACGGGGATGGACTAGCGGGTACGAGCAGTTCTTC	few	TRBV20-1	TRBJ2-1	TRBD2
CASSRILTANTEAFF	TGTGCCAGCAGTCGGATCCTGACGGCGAACACTGAAGCTTTCTTT	-	TRBV27	TRBJ1-1	-
CSATDRGLRDTGELFF	TGCAGTGCTACGGACAGGGGGCTTCGTGACACCGGGGAGCTGTTTTTT	few	TRBV20-1	TRBJ2-2	TRBD1
CASSLVWGAHIQYF	TGCGCCAGCAGCTTGGTATGGGGGGCGCACATTCAGTACTTC	-	TRBV5-1	TRBJ2-4	-
CASSIYRGGEQYF	TGCGCCAGCAGCATTTACAGGGGGGGCGAGCAGTACTTC	few	TRBV5-1	TRBJ2-7	-
CASSNLIYNRGEKTNYGYTF	TGTGCCAGCAGCAACCTCATTTACAACAGGGGCGAGAAGACTAACTATGGCTACACCTTC	few	TRBV21-1	TRBJ1-2	-
CASSYLGGQDYEQYF	TGTGCCAGCAGTTATCTCGGGGGGCAAGACTACGAGCAGTACTTC	-	TRBV6-5	TRBJ2-7	-
CAISESGTYNEQFF	TGTGCCATCAGTGAGTCAGGTACTTACAATGAGCAGTTCTTC	many	TRBV10-3	TRBJ2-1	-
CATSREQGPYGYTF	TGTGCCACCAGCAGAGAGCAGGGCCCCTATGGCTACACCTTC	-	TRBV15	TRBJ1-2	-
CASSSSSGIPGELFF	TGTGCCAGCAGTTCTTCTAGCGGGATCCCCGGGGAGCTGTTTTTT	few	TRBV28	TRBJ2-2	TRBD2
CASSPGQNFQETQYF	TGTGCCAGCAGCCCAGGACAGAACTTTCAAGAGACCCAGTACTTC	few	TRBV7-8	TRBJ2-5	-
CASSLFLGEQFF	TGTGCCAGCAGCTTATTTCTTGGGGAGCAGTTCTTC	-	TRBV7-2	TRBJ2-1	-
CSAPDPGAKPYEQYF	TGCAGTGCCCCGGATCCGGGGGCTAAACCCTACGAGCAGTACTTC	-	TRBV20-1	TRBJ2-7	-
CASSSVAGGTYEQYF	TGTGCCAGCAGTTCGGTAGCGGGAGGCACCTACGAGCAGTACTTC	-	TRBV6-2/TRBV6-3	TRBJ2-7	TRBD2
CASMREMNTEAFF	TGCGCCAGCATGAGGGAAATGAACACTGAAGCTTTCTTT	few	TRBV5-1	TRBJ1-1	-
CSAGTLAYEQYF	TGCAGCGCTGGGACTCTCGCCTACGAGCAGTACTTC	-	TRBV29-1	TRBJ2-7	-
CSAQRGEGSYNEQFF	TGCAGTGCCCAGAGGGGCGAAGGCTCCTACAATGAGCAGTTCTTC	-	TRBV20-1	TRBJ2-1	-
CASRQTSLNTEAFF	TGTGCCAGCAGACAGACATCATTGAACACTGAAGCTTTCTTT	many	TRBV7-2	TRBJ1-1	-
CASSYGTASGANVLTF	TGCGCCAGCAGCTATGGGACAGCCTCTGGGGCCAACGTCCTGACTTTC	many	TRBV5-1	TRBJ2-6	TRBD1
CASSLVSGVNTDTQYF	TGTGCCAGCAGTTTAGTTAGCGGGGTGAACACAGATACGCAGTATTTT	-	TRBV12-3/TRBV12-4	TRBJ2-3	TRBD2
CASSLISGGRETQYF	TGTGCCAGCAGTTTAATTAGCGGGGGGCGTGAGACCCAGTACTTC	-	TRBV12-3/TRBV12-4	TRBJ2-5	TRBD2
CASRESGEQYF	TGTGCCAGCAGGGAATCAGGAGAGCAGTACTTC	few	TRBV2	TRBJ2-7	-
CASSRTRTAYDQYF	TGCGCCAGCAGCAGGACCCGGACCGCCTACGACCAGTACTTC	-	TRBV5-1	TRBJ2-7	-
CASTHGGMRNEQFF	TGTGCCAGCACCCACGGGGGGATGCGAAATGAGCAGTTCTTC	-	TRBV11-2	TRBJ2-1	TRBD2
CASSQDRAYNSPLHF	TGCGCCAGCAGCCAAGACAGGGCTTATAATTCACCCCTCCACTTT	once	TRBV4-3	TRBJ1-6	-
CASGLSQGTSYEQYF	TGTGCCAGCGGCCTCTCACAGGGTACCTCCTACGAGCAGTACTTC	-	TRBV12-3/TRBV12-4	TRBJ2-7	-
CASSVGRGSYNEQFF	TGTGCCAGCAGCGTGGGGAGAGGCTCCTACAATGAGCAGTTCTTC	many	TRBV2	TRBJ2-1	-
CASSLRQGRGEKLFF	TGTGCCAGCAGCCTCCGACAGGGTCGAGGGGAAAAACTGTTTTTT	-	TRBV2	TRBJ1-4	TRBD1
CASSQVKGRGAYNEQFF	TGTGCCAGCAGCCAAGTGAAAGGGAGGGGGGCCTACAATGAGCAGTTCTTC	few	TRBV4-2	TRBJ2-1	-
CASSPYRQEATDTQYF	TGTGCCAGCAGCCCCTACCGACAGGAGGCCACAGATACGCAGTATTTT	few	TRBV12-3/TRBV12-4	TRBJ2-3	-
CASSLGSGGAQFF	TGTGCCAGCAGCTTAGGTAGCGGGGGGGCTCAGTTCTTC	many	TRBV7-9	TRBJ2-1	TRBD2
CASSWGAVGEAFF	TGTGCCAGCAGCTGGGGGGCGGTTGGTGAAGCTTTCTTT	few	TRBV27	TRBJ1-1	-
CASSIRGSGIYNEQFF	TGTGCCAGTAGTATTCGCGGTAGCGGGATCTACAATGAGCAGTTCTTC	few	TRBV19	TRBJ2-1	TRBD2
CSASLAGGRDTEAFF	TGCAGTGCTAGTTTGGCAGGGGGTCGGGACACTGAAGCTTTCTTT	-	TRBV20-1	TRBJ1-1	TRBD1
CASSLSQGPSSYEQYF	TGTGCCAGCAGCTTATCGCAGGGGCCTAGCTCCTACGAGCAGTACTTC	few	TRBV7-2	TRBJ2-7	-
CASSSLTGNSGELFF	TGTGCCAGCAGCTCCTTAACAGGGAACTCCGGGGAGCTGTTTTTT	-	TRBV5-4	TRBJ2-2	-
CSARFPRGRMDNQPQHF	TGCAGTGCTAGGTTTCCGAGGGGGAGAATGGACAATCAGCCCCAGCATTTT	few	TRBV20-1	TRBJ1-5	-